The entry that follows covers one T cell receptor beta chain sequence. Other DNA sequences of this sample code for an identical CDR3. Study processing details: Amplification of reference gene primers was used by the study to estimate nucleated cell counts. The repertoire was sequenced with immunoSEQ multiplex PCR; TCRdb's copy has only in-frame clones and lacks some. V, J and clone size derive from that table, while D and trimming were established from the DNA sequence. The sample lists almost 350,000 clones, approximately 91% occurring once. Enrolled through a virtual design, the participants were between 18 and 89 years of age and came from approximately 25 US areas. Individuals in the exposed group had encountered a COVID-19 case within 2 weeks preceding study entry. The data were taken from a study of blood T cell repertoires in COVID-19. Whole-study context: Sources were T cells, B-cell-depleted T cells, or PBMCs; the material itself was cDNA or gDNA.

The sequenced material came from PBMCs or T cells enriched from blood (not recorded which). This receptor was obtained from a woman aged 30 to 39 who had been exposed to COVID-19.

The CDR3 loop reads CASSSQETQYF. Here the CDR3 DNA reads TGTGCCAGCAGTTCTCAAGAGACCCAGTACTTC. The genes are TRBV28 and TRBJ2-5; no clear D gene. Germline V gene data show CDR1 as MDHEN and CDR2 as SYDVKM. The V and J ends lost 4 bases and 2 bases respectively, with 2 bases between them. The CDR3 covers 11 residues. Full variable domain (outside the CDR3, taken from reference TRBV28 and TRBJ2-5): DVKVTQSSRYLVKRTGEKVFLECVQDMDHENMFWYRQDPGLGLRLIYFSYDVKMKEKGDIPEGYSVSREKKERFSLILESASTNQTSMYLCASSSQETQYFGPGTRLLVL.